The clone carrying this T cell receptor (beta chain) was counted between two and nine times. The germline V gene has CDR1 SGHRS and CDR2 YFSETQ. The CDR3 consists of 15 residues. Trimming left V 4 bases short and J 4 bases short, with 17 bases between. Using its own MiXCR run on the RACE reads, TCRdb lists one record per CDR3 protein. The sample comprises 120,000 or so distinct CDR3 sequences, 11% of which are singletons, and approximately 2.5% rests with the top ten. The data stem from a study of human T cells and chemical hapten exposure. Across the study: Chiefly women, the patients showed alopecia areata, totalis or universalis. TCR yields per sample varied mostly from small pooled library volume differences.

Time point in this sample: patch test 3, about 24 weeks after DPC sensitization. Treatment indicated: therapeutic diphenylcyclopropenone sensitization with weekly scalp DPC. The chain is built from TRBV5-1 and TRBJ1-2; no firm D call. The sample in question was whole blood, obtained in connection with sensitization to the hapten diphenylcyclopropenone (DPC). This clonotype was sampled from a woman aged 45-65 years with alopecia areata. Some clones in this sample may be carry-over from other donors' samples. The CDR3, as DNA: TGCGCCAGCAGCATATGGACCTCATCCAGCTATGGCTACACCTTC. It translates to CASSIWTSSSYGYTF. Combining the CDR3 with reference TRBV5-1 and TRBJ1-2 gives the whole variable domain KAGVTQTPRYLIKTRGQQVTLSCSPISGHRSVSWYQQTPGQGLQFLFEYFSETQRNKGNFPGRFSGRQFSNSRSEMNVSTLELGDSALYLCASSIWTSSSYGYTFGSGTRLTVV.